Each of the 22 T cell receptor beta chains below was sequenced from the same sample in a study of radiotherapy plus CTLA-4 blockade in lung cancer. Sequenced by immunoSEQ multiplex PCR; TCRdb stores in-frame clones only, minus some. The sample has about 48,000 clones; approximately 78% are singletons. This sample comprised peripheral blood, obtained from a patient treated with radiotherapy plus ipilimumab. The receptors come from a human donor with non-small cell lung cancer who had stable disease on radiotherapy plus ipilimumab.

The chain combines TRBV16 with TRBJ2-7; 14 bases match TRBD2. The V gene end was trimmed by 6 bases and the J gene end by 4 bases; junction bases not matched to a gene: 11. In germline, CDR1 is KGHSY, CDR2 FQNENV. This CDR3 comprises 17 residues. The CDR3 region is CASSLGLAGGPMYEQYF. For the CDR3, the DNA is TGTGCCAGCAGTCTCGGACTAGCGGGAGGCCCCATGTACGAGCAGTACTTC.

The rearrangement uses TRBV2 and TRBJ1-3; 8 nucleotides match TRBD1. The germline V gene has CDR1 SNHLY and CDR2 FYNNEI. Trimming took 11 bases from V and 1 from J; bases not matched to a gene: 13. This CDR3 is 16 amino acids long. CDR3 in DNA: TGTGCCTCCACACCAGGGGACAGGATGTCTGGAAACACCATATATTTT. It encodes CASTPGDRMSGNTIYF.

This clone was seen a handful of times. The genes are TRBV15 and TRBJ2-1; TRBD1 matches at 7 bases. The germline CDR1 and CDR2 sequences are LNHNV and YYDKDF (reference sequence). V lost 3 bases to trimming and J lost 7 bases; unmatched junction nucleotides: 3. The CDR3 is 13 amino acids. The chain's CDR3 is CATSSRGQNEQFF. As DNA, the CDR3 is TGTGCCACCAGCAGCCGGGGACAGAATGAGCAGTTCTTC.

This rearrangement joins TRBV5-1 to TRBJ2-7, with TRBD1 matching over 9 bases. Trimming removed 4 bases from V and 1 base from J; junction bases left unmatched: 6. CDR3 length: 15 amino acids. Germline V gene data show CDR1 as SGHRS and CDR2 as YFSETQ. The DNA of the CDR3 is TGCGCCAGCAGCCCCGGACAGGGGTTTTCCTACGAGCAGTACTTC. Its translation: CASSPGQGFSYEQYF.

The chain uses TRBV7-8 and TRBJ2-3, with a weak D call TRBD2 (5 bases). Germline V lookup: CDR1 SGHVS, CDR2 FQNEAQ. The CDR3 loop spans 12 amino acids. V dropped 5 bases and J dropped 6 bases, with 9 bases sitting between them. CDR3 residues: CASSQIADTQYF. CDR3 bases: TGTGCCAGCAGCCAAATAGCGGATACGCAGTATTTT.

The CDR3 reads CASSLLVGRGSYEQYF. CDR3 in DNA: TGTGCCAGCAGCTTACTGGTGGGTCGGGGCTCCTACGAGCAGTACTTC. This sequence joins TRBV7-2 and TRBJ2-7, with a tentative D call TRBD2 (5 bases). The CDR3 length is 16 residues. V shed 2 bases and J shed 0 bases, with 14 bases lying between them. Germline CDR1 SGHTA, CDR2 FQGNSA.

J is TRBJ2-1 and V is TRBV18; D call uncertain. Germline V gene data show CDR1 as KGHSH and CDR2 as LQKENI. With 1 base removed from V and 8 bases from J, the gap between germline ends came to 9 bases. The CDR3 consists of 13 residues. The DNA of the CDR3 is TGTGCCAGCTCACCACGGCGGTACGATGAGCAGTTCTTC. The encoded protein is CASSPRRYDEQFF. The full variable domain, rest sourced from reference TRBV18 and TRBJ2-1, is NAGVMQNPRHLVRRRGQEARLRCSPMKGHSHVYWYRQLPEEGLKFMVYLQKENIIDESGMPKERFSAEFPKEGPSILRIQQVVRGDSAAYFCASSPRRYDEQFFGPGTRLTVL.

This chain links TRBV6-6 with TRBJ1-2; no clear D. CDR1 and CDR2 from the germline V gene are MNHNY and SVGAGI (reference sequence). Between the trimmed V and J ends, which lost 2 bases and 8 bases, there was a span of 9 bases. The CDR3 runs to 12 residues. The CDR3 reads CASSYGPTGYTF. Written as DNA, the CDR3 is TGTGCCAGCAGTTACGGGCCAACCGGCTACACCTTC.

CDR3: CASSHMTGSSYEQYF. In DNA, the CDR3 is TGTGCCAGCAGCCATATGACAGGGAGCTCCTACGAGCAGTACTTC. J is TRBJ2-7 and V is TRBV16, with TRBD1 matching over 7 bases. The junction had 5 bases not matched to a gene; V was cut back by 3 bases and J by 0 bases. This CDR3 spans 15 amino acids. CDR1 is KGHSY and CDR2 is FQNENV in the germline V gene. Full variable domain (rest looked up from reference TRBV16 and TRBJ2-7): GEEVAQTPKHLVRGEGQKAKLYCAPIKGHSYVFWYQQVLKNEFKFLISFQNENVFDETGMPKERFSAKCLPNSPCSLEIQATKLEDSAVYFCASSHMTGSSYEQYFGPGTRLTVT.

The chain couples TRBV19 to TRBJ2-5, with D tentatively TRBD2 (5 bases). Trimming took off 3 bases at V and 3 bases at J, with 8 bases between the two ends. CDR3 length equals 13 residues. Germline CDR1 LNHDA, CDR2 SQIVND (reference sequence). DNA for the CDR3: TGTGCCAGTAGTATGGGAGCAGAAGAGACCCAGTACTTC. Translation: CASSMGAEETQYF.

This clone showed up just a few times. The V call is TRBV9, the J call TRBJ1-1; the D is unclear. The germline V gene encodes CDR1 SGDLS and CDR2 YYNGEE. The CDR3 has 14 amino acids. V lost 0 bases and J 5 bases, leaving 11 bases between the germline ends. The CDR3 sequence: CASSVGGGGTEAFF. CDR3 bases: TGTGCCAGCAGCGTAGGGGGTGGAGGGACTGAAGCTTTCTTT.

The chain couples TRBV6-1 to TRBJ1-1; 9 positions agree with TRBD1. Losses at the gene ends were 4 bases for V and 2 bases for J; bases not matched to a gene: 2. The germline gives CDR1 MNHNS, CDR2 SASEGT. The CDR3 contains 14 residues. Written as DNA, the CDR3 is TGTGCCAGCAGTGCGGACAGGGGAAACACTGAAGCTTTCTTT. It translates to CASSADRGNTEAFF.

The gene calls are TRBV7-9 and TRBJ1-5; 8 bases line up with TRBD1. The CDR3 consists of 15 residues. Germline CDR1 SEHNR, CDR2 FQNEAQ (reference sequence). V gave up 4 bases and J gave up 4 bases; unmatched junction bases: 6. In DNA, the CDR3 is TGTGCCAGCAGCTCGGACAGGGATGTGAATCAGCCCCAGCATTTT. This sequence encodes CASSSDRDVNQPQHF.

The V and J genes are TRBV4-3 and TRBJ2-1; possibly TRBD2 for D (5 bases). Between the trimmed V and J ends, which lost 0 bases and 1 base, there was a span of 16 bases. Germline V CDR1 and CDR2: LGHNA, YSLEER. This CDR3 region has 18 residues. This CDR3 reads CASSQDLLLSGSYNEQFF. DNA of the CDR3: TGCGCCAGCAGCCAAGATTTGCTGTTGAGCGGATCCTACAATGAGCAGTTCTTC.

The chain has TRBV11-3 and TRBJ2-1, with TRBD1 matching over 7 bases. The germline V gene has CDR1 SGHNT and CDR2 YENEEA. After removal of 4 bases from V and 4 bases from J, the junction contained 4 bases not matched to a gene. The CDR3 extends over 14 amino acids. The CDR3 is CASSYYRGYNEQFF. DNA of the CDR3: TGTGCCAGCAGCTACTACAGGGGTTACAATGAGCAGTTCTTC. Together with reference TRBV11-3 and TRBJ2-1, the CDR3 gives the full variable domain: EAGVVQSPRYKIIEKKQPVAFWCNPISGHNTLYWYLQNLGQGPELLIRYENEEAVDDSQLPKDRFSAERLKGVDSTLKIQPAELGDSAVYLCASSYYRGYNEQFFGPGTRLTVL.

This sequence joins TRBV15 and TRBJ1-2, with TRBD1 identical over 7 bases. The CDR3 is 15 residues long. In germline, CDR1 is LNHNV, CDR2 YYDKDF (reference sequence). V gave up 0 bases and J gave up 7 bases; unmatched junction bases: 8. The CDR3 region is CATSRDGTGVGGYTF. CDR3 DNA sequence: TGTGCCACCAGCAGAGATGGAACAGGGGTAGGTGGCTACACCTTC.

The rearrangement uses TRBV5-6 and TRBJ1-3; D not certain. Per the germline V gene, CDR1 is SGHDT and CDR2 is YYEEEE. This CDR3 is built from 16 residues. The V gene lost 0 bases and the J gene lost 0 bases, with 10 bases spanning the gap. The CDR3 sequence: CASSLAGGYSGNTIYF. The CDR3 nucleotides read TGTGCCAGCAGCTTGGCAGGAGGATACTCTGGAAACACCATATATTTT.

With respect to this clone: One end of the junction is discordant with germline, which a read error may explain. The V call is TRBV7-3, the J call TRBJ2-1; weak D call: TRBD2 (6 bases). This CDR3 region has 14 residues. Per germline, CDR1 SGHTA and CDR2 FQGTGA. The CDR3 DNA sequence: TGTGCCAGCAGCGCCAGGGACTCCAACAATGAGCAGTTCTTC. It is translated as CASSARDSNNEQFF.

V is TRBV5-1 and J is TRBJ2-7; 9 bases are shared with TRBD1. V trimming: 3 bases; J trimming: 2 bases; junction bases outside the gene matches: 6. The CDR3 spans 15 residues. CDR1 and CDR2 from the germline V gene are SGHRS and YFSETQ. In DNA form, the CDR3 reads TGCGCCAGCAGCTGGGGGACAGGGCACACCTACGAGCAGTACTTC. Its protein is CASSWGTGHTYEQYF.

The genes are TRBV10-3 and TRBJ1-4, with a tentative D call TRBD1 (5 bases). The germline V and J ends were trimmed by 2 bases and 7 bases, with 14 bases remaining between them. This CDR3 has 15 amino acids. CDR1 is ENHRY, CDR2 SYGVKD, per germline. CDR3 region: CAISEVRGGGEKLFF. The CDR3 bases are TGTGCCATCAGTGAGGTGAGGGGAGGAGGTGAAAAACTGTTTTTT.

This rearrangement joins TRBV9 to TRBJ2-1; weak D call: TRBD2 (6 bases). CDR1 SGDLS and CDR2 YYNGEE come from the germline V gene. V lost 6 bases and J lost 6, with 16 bases in between. The CDR3 spans 14 residues. The DNA of the CDR3 is TGTGCCAGCAATCCGGGACCCGGGGGCAATGAGCAGTTCTTC. Translating it yields CASNPGPGGNEQFF.

Only a few counts were recorded for this clone. The chain has TRBV6-6 and TRBJ1-4; D is unresolved. The germline V gene has CDR1 MNHNY and CDR2 SVGAGI (reference sequence). CDR3 size: 14 residues. Trimming removed 2 bases at V and 2 bases at J, with 6 bases between. The CDR3 reads CASSYRGTNEKLFF. The CDR3, as DNA: TGTGCCAGCAGTTACCGCGGGACTAATGAAAAACTGTTTTTT.